This T cell receptor (beta chain) derives from a study of T-cell memory formation after mild COVID-19. The CDR3 length is 13 residues. The V end was cut by 4 bases, the J end by 5 bases, with 11 bases between. Germline V gene lookup returns CDR1 MDHEN and CDR2 SYDVKM. This clonotype was seen more than once but under ten times. Employing constant-segment primers, 5'RACE generated TCR alpha and TCR beta cDNA libraries bearing sample barcodes and UMIs. TCRdb re-called the 5' RACE reads with MiXCR, one entry per CDR3 protein. The repertoire holds 300,000 to 400,000 distinct CDR3 sequences, with under 15% as singletons.

The gene calls are TRBV28 and TRBJ1-1; no definite D call. The sample taken for sequencing was PBMCs or a T cell subset sorted from them (not recorded which). The origin of this receptor is a man in his late teens or twenties who had mild COVID-19 (a few samples of this study predate the infection). Cell type and time point are not known. The chain's CDR3 is CASSSELRTEAFF. Here the CDR3 DNA reads TGTGCCAGCAGTTCCGAGCTTAGGACTGAAGCTTTCTTT. Using reference TRBV28 and TRBJ1-1 for the parts outside the CDR3, the full variable domain is DVKVTQSSRYLVKRTGEKVFLECVQDMDHENMFWYRQDPGLGLRLIYFSYDVKMKEKGDIPEGYSVSREKKERFSLILESASTNQTSMYLCASSSELRTEAFFGQGTRLTVV.